This T cell receptor beta chain was recovered during a study of identical twins. Whole-study results and caveats: Fewer insertions marked abundant cord blood beta clonotypes; young adult naive trended weakly, memory not at all.

CDR1 MNHNS and CDR2 SASEGT come from the germline V gene. The CDR3 loop spans 14 amino acids. V was cut by 6 bases and J by 5 bases, with 16 bases left in between. As regards this clonotype: Its antigen is still unknown.

MiXCR was run by TCRdb on the 5' RACE reads, yielding one entry per CDR3 protein. Found here are 400,000 to 650,000 distinct CDR3 sequences, around 20% of them singletons; the top ten hold around 0.9%. The sample also formed part of further work on T cells expressing NK-cell markers. As that study records: Whether expanded NKG2C+ T cell clones were HCMV-specific remained unclear.

The receptor was isolated from a young woman in good health. The V and J genes are TRBV6-1 and TRBJ2-5; a weak D match, TRBD2 (5 bases). The sequenced sample consisted of CD4+ T cells sorted from blood. CDR3 sequence: CASRTTGSLETQYF. The CDR3 region has the DNA TGTGCCAGCAGGACGACGGGGTCCTTGGAGACCCAGTACTTC.